Below are 6 T cell receptor beta chains sequenced from a single sample in a study of blood T cell repertoires in COVID-19 (dated by TCRdb to the early 2020s). The library came from the immunoSEQ multiplex PCR assay. The source is immuneACCESS, and TCRdb retained only in-frame sequences with V and J called. Part of the clones is not carried over; for the studies checked, unresolved V genes explain less than half of this, and the remainder is unexplained. In this sample the table shows over 200,000 clones, about 90% of which occur a single time. Under 2.5% of the sample is held by the ten biggest clonotypes. Source material: peripheral blood. These TCRs come from a man in his forties with active or convalescent COVID-19.

V and J are TRBV4-1 and TRBJ2-2, with 7 bases identical to TRBD1. The germline gives CDR1 MGHRA, CDR2 YSYEKL. V trimming: 4 bases; J trimming: 6 bases; junction bases outside the gene matches: 8. CDR3 size: 15 residues. The DNA for the CDR3 is TGCGCCAGCAGCCGAGACAGGGAAATCCCCGGGGAGCTGTTTTTT. Protein sequence: CASSRDREIPGELFF.

The chain is built from TRBV18 and TRBJ1-2, with 11 bases identical to TRBD1. Germline V gene data show CDR1 as KGHSH and CDR2 as LQKENI. V lost 5 bases to trimming and J lost 5 bases; unmatched junction nucleotides: 4. CDR3 size: 14 residues. The CDR3 nucleotides are TGTGCCAGCTCATCCGGACAGGGGGCATATGGCTACACCTTC. It codes for CASSSGQGAYGYTF.

This rearrangement joins TRBV7-8 to TRBJ1-1, with D uncertain. The CDR3 consists of 15 residues. Germline CDR1 reads SGHVS; CDR2 reads FQNEAQ. The V and J ends lost 2 bases and 0 bases respectively, with 10 bases between them. CDR3 residues: CASSLSLGMNTEAFF. DNA of the CDR3: TGTGCCAGCAGCTTATCACTAGGGATGAACACTGAAGCTTTCTTT.

This clone was detected once. This sequence joins TRBV5-6 and TRBJ2-1; 8 bases are a match to TRBD1. This CDR3 contains 14 residues. The V and J ends lost 6 bases and 2 bases, in that order; junction bases with no gene match: 4. CDR1 is SGHDT, CDR2 YYEEEE, per germline. The CDR3 DNA sequence: TGTGCCAGCACCCTGGACAGGGCCTACAATGAGCAGTTCTTC. Its protein is CASTLDRAYNEQFF.

The chain has TRBV27 and TRBJ1-2, with TRBD1 matching over 8 bases. The CDR3 is made up of 14 amino acids. Germline V gene data show CDR1 as MNHEY and CDR2 as SMNVEV (reference sequence). Losses at the gene ends were 5 bases for V and 3 bases for J; bases not matched to a gene: 5. CDR3 DNA sequence: TGTGCCAGCAGTCTGACAGGGGCGGACTATGGCTACACCTTC. Protein sequence: CASSLTGADYGYTF.

This clone was counted once. V is TRBV7-2 and J is TRBJ2-3; TRBD1 matches at 9 bases. This CDR3 contains 15 residues. J gave up 3 bases and V 6 bases, and 7 bases lay outside the gene matches. CDR1 SGHTA and CDR2 FQGNSA come from the germline V gene. The CDR3 loop is CASSFRGTGTDTQYF. CDR3 in DNA: TGTGCCAGCAGTTTCCGCGGGACAGGGACAGATACGCAGTATTTT.